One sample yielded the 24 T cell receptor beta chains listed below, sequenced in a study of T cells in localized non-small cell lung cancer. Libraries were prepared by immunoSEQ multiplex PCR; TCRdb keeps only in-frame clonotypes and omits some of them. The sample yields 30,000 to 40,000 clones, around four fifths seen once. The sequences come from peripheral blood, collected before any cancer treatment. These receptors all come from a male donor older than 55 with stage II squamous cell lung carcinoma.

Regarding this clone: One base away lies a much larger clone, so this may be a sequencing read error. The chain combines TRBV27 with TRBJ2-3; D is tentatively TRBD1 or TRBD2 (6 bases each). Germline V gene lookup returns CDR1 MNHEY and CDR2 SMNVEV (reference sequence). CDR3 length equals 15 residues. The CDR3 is CASSLRGDRTDMQYF. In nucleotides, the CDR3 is TGTGCCAGCAGTTTAAGGGGGGACCGCACAGATATGCAGTATTTT.

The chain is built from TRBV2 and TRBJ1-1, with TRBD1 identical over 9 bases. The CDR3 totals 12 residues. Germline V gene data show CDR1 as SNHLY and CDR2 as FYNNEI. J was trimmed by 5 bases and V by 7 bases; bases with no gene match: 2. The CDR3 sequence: CASIGTGTEAFF. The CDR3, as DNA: TGTGCCAGCATTGGGACAGGGACTGAAGCTTTCTTT.

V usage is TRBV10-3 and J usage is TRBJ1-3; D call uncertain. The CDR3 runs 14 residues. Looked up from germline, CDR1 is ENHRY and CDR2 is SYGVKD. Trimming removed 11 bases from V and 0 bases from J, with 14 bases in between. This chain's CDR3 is CAARGLYSGNTIYF. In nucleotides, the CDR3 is TGTGCCGCCCGAGGCCTCTACTCTGGAAACACCATATATTTT.

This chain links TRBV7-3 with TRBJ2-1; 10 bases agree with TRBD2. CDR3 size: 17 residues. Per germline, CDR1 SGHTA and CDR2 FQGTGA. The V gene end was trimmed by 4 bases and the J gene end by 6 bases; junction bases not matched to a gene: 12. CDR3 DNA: TGTGCCAGCAGCTCGCACCCCACTAGCGGGATGGGCAATGAGCAGTTCTTC. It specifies CASSSHPTSGMGNEQFF. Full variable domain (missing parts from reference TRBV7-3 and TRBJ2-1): GAGVSQTPSNKVTEKGKYVELRCDPISGHTALYWYRQSLGQGPEFLIYFQGTGAADDSGLPNDRFFAVRPEGSVSTLKIQRTERGDSAVYLCASSSHPTSGMGNEQFFGPGTRLTVL.

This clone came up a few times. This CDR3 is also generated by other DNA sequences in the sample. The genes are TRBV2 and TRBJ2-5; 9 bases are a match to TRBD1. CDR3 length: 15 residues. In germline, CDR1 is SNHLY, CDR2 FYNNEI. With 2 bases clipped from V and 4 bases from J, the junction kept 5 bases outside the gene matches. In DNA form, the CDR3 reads TGTGCCAGCAGTGAACCGGACAGGGGTGCAGAGACCCAGTACTTC. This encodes CASSEPDRGAETQYF.

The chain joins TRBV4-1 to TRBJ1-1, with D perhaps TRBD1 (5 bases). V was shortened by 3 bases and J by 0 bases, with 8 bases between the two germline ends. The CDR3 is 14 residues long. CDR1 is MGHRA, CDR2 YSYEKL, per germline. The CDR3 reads CASSQAGMNTEAFF. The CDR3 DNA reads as TGCGCCAGCAGCCAGGCAGGGATGAACACTGAAGCTTTCTTT.

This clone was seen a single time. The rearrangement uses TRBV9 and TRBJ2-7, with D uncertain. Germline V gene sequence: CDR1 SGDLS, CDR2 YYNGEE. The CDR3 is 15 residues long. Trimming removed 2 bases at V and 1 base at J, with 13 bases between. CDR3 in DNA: TGTGCCAGCAGCGTTACCGCGCGAGGTTCCTACGAGCAGTACTTC. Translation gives CASSVTARGSYEQYF.

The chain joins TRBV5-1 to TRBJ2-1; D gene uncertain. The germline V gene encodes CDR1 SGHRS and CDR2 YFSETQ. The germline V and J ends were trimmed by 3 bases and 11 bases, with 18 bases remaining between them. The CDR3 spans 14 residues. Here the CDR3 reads CASSSQPGSKKQFF. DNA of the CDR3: TGCGCCAGCAGCTCCCAGCCAGGTAGCAAAAAGCAGTTCTTC.

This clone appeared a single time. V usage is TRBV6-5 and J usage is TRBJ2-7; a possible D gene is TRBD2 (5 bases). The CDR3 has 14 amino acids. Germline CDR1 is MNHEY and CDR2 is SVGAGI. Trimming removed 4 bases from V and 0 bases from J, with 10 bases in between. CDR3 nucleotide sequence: TGTGCCAGCAGTTCCCCCGGGATCTCCTACGAGCAGTACTTC. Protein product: CASSSPGISYEQYF.

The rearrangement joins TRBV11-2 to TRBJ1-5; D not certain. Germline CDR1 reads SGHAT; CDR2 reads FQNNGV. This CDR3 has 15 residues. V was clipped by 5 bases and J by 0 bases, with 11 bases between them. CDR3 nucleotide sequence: TGTGCCAGCAGCCTAGGCCCGACTAGCAATCAGCCCCAGCATTTT. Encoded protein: CASSLGPTSNQPQHF.

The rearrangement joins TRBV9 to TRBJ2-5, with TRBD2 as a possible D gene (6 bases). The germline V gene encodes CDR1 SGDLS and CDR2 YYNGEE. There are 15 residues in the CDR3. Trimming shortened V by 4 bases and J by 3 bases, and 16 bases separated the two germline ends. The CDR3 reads CASSLSGTEEETQYF. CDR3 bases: TGTGCCAGCAGCCTCTCCGGGACTGAGGAAGAGACCCAGTACTTC. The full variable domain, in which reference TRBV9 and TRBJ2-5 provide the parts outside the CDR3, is DSGVTQTPKHLITATGQRVTLRCSPRSGDLSVYWYQQSLDQGLQFLIQYYNGEERAKGNILERFSAQQFPDLHSELNLSSLELGDSALYFCASSLSGTEEETQYFGPGTRLLVL.

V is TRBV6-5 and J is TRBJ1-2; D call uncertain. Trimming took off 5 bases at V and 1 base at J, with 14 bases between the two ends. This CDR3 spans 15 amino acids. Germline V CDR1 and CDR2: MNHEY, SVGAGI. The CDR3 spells CASSGRGHLNYGYTF. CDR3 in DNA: TGTGCCAGCAGTGGGAGAGGCCACCTTAACTATGGCTACACCTTC.

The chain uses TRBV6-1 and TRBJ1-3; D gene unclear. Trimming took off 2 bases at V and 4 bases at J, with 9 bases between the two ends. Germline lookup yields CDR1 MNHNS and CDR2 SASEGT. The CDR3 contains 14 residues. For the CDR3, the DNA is TGTGCCAGCAGTGAAAATTGGCAGGGAAACACCATATATTTT. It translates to CASSENWQGNTIYF.

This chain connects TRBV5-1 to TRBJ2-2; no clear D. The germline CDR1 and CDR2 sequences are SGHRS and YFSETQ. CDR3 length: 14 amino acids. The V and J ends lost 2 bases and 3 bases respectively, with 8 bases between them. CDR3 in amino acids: CASSLGHYTGELFF. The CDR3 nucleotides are TGCGCCAGCAGCTTAGGGCACTACACCGGGGAGCTGTTTTTT.

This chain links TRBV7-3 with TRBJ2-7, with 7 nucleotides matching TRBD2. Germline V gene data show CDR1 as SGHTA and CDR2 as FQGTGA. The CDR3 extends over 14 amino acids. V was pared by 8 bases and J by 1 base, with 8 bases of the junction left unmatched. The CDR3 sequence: CASALTGGSYEQYF. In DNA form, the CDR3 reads TGTGCCAGCGCCTTGACGGGGGGATCCTACGAGCAGTACTTC. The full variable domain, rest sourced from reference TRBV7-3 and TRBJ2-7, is GAGVSQTPSNKVTEKGKYVELRCDPISGHTALYWYRQSLGQGPEFLIYFQGTGAADDSGLPNDRFFAVRPEGSVSTLKIQRTERGDSAVYLCASALTGGSYEQYFGPGTRLTVT.

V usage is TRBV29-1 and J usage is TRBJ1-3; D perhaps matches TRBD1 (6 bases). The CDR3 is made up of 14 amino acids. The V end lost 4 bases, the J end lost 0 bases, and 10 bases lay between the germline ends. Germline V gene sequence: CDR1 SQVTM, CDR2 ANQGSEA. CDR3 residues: CSVAGASSGNTIYF. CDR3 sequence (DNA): TGCAGCGTTGCAGGGGCAAGCTCTGGAAACACCATATATTTT.

CDR3 protein: CAYRPSSGNTIYF. Here the CDR3 DNA reads TGTGCCTACAGGCCAAGTTCTGGAAACACCATATATTTT. This sequence joins TRBV10-3 and TRBJ1-3; D may be TRBD1 (5 bases). Germline V gene lookup returns CDR1 ENHRY and CDR2 SYGVKD. With 11 bases removed from V and 1 base from J, the gap between germline ends came to 12 bases. The CDR3 covers 13 residues.

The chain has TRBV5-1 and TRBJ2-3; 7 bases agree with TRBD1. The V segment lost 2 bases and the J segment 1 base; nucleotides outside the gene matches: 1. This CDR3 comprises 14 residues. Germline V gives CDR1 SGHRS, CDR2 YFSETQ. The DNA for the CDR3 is TGCGCCAGCAGCTTCGGACAGGGCACAGATACGCAGTATTTT. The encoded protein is CASSFGQGTDTQYF.

CDR3 sequence reads: CASSLRAGETQYF. For the CDR3, the DNA is TGTGCCAGCAGCTTAAGGGCAGGGGAGACCCAGTACTTC. The chain combines TRBV7-3 with TRBJ2-5; TRBD1 is a possible D gene (5 bases). The germline CDR1 and CDR2 sequences are SGHTA and FQGTGA. This CDR3 is 13 amino acids long. Trimming shortened V by 1 base and J by 5 bases, and 8 bases separated the two germline ends.

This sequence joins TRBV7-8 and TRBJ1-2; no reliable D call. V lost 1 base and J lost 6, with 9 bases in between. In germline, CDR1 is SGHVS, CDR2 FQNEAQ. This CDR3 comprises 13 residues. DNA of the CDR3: TGTGCCAGCAGCTTAGGGGGATCTAATGGCTACACCTTC. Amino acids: CASSLGGSNGYTF.

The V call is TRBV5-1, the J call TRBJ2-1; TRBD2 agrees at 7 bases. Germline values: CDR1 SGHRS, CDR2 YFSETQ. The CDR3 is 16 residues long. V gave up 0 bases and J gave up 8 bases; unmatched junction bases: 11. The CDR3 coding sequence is TGCGCCAGCAGCTTGGACGGCGGGAGTGGGCCGGATGAGCAGTTCTTC. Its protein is CASSLDGGSGPDEQFF.

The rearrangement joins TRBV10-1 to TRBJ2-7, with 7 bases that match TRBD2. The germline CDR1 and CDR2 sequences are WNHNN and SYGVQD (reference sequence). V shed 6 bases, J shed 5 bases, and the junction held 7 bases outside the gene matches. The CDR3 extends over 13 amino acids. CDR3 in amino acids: CASSPTTSDEQYF. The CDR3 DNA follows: TGCGCCAGCAGCCCTACCACTAGCGACGAGCAGTACTTC.

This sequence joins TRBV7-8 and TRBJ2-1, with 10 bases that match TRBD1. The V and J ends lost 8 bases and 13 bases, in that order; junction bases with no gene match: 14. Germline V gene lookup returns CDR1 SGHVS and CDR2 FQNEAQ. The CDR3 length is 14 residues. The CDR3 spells CASRSGTGVGIQFF. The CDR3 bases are TGTGCCAGCCGCTCGGGGACAGGGGTAGGTATCCAGTTCTTC.

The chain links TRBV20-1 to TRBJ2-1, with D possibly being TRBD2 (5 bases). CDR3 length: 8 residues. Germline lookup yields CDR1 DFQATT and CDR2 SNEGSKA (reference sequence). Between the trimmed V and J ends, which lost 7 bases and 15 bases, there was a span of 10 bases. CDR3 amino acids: CSVHGLFF. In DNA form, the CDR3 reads TGCAGTGTCCACGGACTGTTCTTC.